This entry describes one T cell receptor (beta chain). Its specific antigen is unknown. One base away there is no much larger clone; base qualities are not given. The trial excluded patients who had a history of autoimmune disease or who were on systemic immunosuppression. Peripheral blood for TCR sequencing was drawn from every dose cohort at baseline, at cycle 4 day 1 and at cycle 7 day 1. Samples came from an open-label, multicenter, first-in-human phase I dose-escalation trial of ivuxolimab. Adults with locally advanced or metastatic melanoma, renal cell carcinoma, hepatocellular carcinoma or head and neck squamous cell carcinoma were enrolled in the trial. Before TCR sequencing, CD4+ T cells and CD8+ T cells were sorted from peripheral blood as separate populations. These data are taken from a study of OX40 agonist ivuxolimab in advanced cancers. Regarding the complete study: Ivuxolimab was a fully human IgG2 agonistic monoclonal antibody targeting the costimulatory receptor OX40 (CD134). Intravenous ivuxolimab was administered to patients every 2 weeks at six dose levels: 0.01, 0.1, 0.3, 1.5, 3 and 10 mg/kg. Of the roughly 51 dose-escalation patients, hepatocellular carcinoma was present in around 20, melanoma in approximately 15, renal cell carcinoma in 9 and head and neck cancer in 9. The dose-escalation cohort was roughly 80% male with a mean age of 60 years, ranging from roughly 23 to 90. Prior anti-PD-1, anti-PD-L1 or anti-CTLA-4 therapy was permitted, and roughly two fifths of dose-escalation patients had received checkpoint inhibitors. Partial responses were achieved by three dose-escalation patients, of whom one had hepatocellular carcinoma and two had cutaneous melanoma. Peripheral TCRbeta sequencing was intended to test whether TCR sequence diversity was altered and clonal T-cell expansion was caused by ivuxolimab. The paper describes the monotherapy dose-escalation part (N of about 52 patients) of the phase I trial of ivuxolimab. What the research found in general, with its limitations: Low levels of normalized T-cell clonal expansion were also seen in some nonresponding patients. In partial responders in the 0.1-3.0 mg/kg groups, normalized peripheral clonal expansion was found to be among the lowest, especially among CD8+ T cells. On average, CD8+ T cells showed more expanded clones than CD4+ T cells after ivuxolimab. The antigen specificity of the peripheral T cells that underwent clonal expansion was not determined. Clonal expansion of both CD4+ and CD8+ blood T cells was observed from baseline to week 6 at doses 0.1 to 3.0 mg/kg.

Counted from cysteine to phenylalanine, this CDR3 has 13 amino acids. CDR3 DNA only is kept here, 39 bases in frame from base 1. Between the V and J ends, shortened by 5 bases and 2 bases respectively, the junction contains 9 bases. The germline V gene encodes CDR1 SGHDN and CDR2 FVKESK. Genomic DNA was extracted from sorted cells for sequencing of the TCRbeta CDR3 region. The immunoSEQ Assay was used to sequence the TCRbeta CDR3 regions. The clones in this table, taken by TCRdb from immuneACCESS, are in-frame only. Not every clone is retained; where verified, under half of the shortfall comes from an unresolved V gene, and the cause of the rest is unknown. The table for this sample lists approximately 76,000 clones; 70% to 90% of them were counted only once. The ten largest clones add up to around 0.9% of the sample.

The chain is assembled from TRBV14 and TRBJ1-1; the D gene assignment is ambiguous. The specimen was CD4+ or CD8+ T cells sorted from blood, collected in a trial of the OX40 agonist ivuxolimab. The TCR sequence derives from an adult with an advanced solid tumor such as melanoma, head and neck, liver or kidney cancer. The nucleotide sequence reads as follows: TGTGCCAGCAGCGACGGGATCAACACTGAAGCTTTCTTT. It translates to CASSDGINTEAFF. Outside the CDR3, residues come from the reference TRBV14 and TRBJ1-1 proteins, so the full variable domain is: EAGVTQFPSHSVIEKGQTVTLRCDPISGHDNLYWYRRVMGKEIKFLLHFVKESKQDESGMPNNRFLAERTGGTYSTLKVQPAELEDSGVYFCASSDGINTEAFFGQGTRLTVV.